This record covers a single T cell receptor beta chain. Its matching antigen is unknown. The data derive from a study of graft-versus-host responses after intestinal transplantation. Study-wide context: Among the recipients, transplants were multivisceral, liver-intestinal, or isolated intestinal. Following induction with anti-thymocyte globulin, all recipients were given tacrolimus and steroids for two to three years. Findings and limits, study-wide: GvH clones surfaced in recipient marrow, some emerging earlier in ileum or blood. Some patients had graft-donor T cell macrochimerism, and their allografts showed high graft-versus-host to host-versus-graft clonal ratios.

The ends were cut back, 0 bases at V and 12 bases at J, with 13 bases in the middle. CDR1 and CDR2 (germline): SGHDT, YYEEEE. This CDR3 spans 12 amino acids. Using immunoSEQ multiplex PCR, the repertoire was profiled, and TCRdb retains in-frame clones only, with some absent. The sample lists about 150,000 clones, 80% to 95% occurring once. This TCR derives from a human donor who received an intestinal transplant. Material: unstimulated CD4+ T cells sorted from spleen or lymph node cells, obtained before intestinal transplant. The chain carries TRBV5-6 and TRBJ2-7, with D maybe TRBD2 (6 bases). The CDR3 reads CASSLGSGLGYF. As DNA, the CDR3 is TGTGCCAGCAGCTTGGGTAGCGGATTGGGGTACTTC.